The 23 T cell receptor beta chains presented below share a single source sample, sequenced in a study of blood T cell repertoires in COVID-19. The data were produced by immunoSEQ multiplex PCR, yet TCRdb's version contains in-frame clones alone and is incomplete. Of about 180,000 clones listed, 80% to 90% were seen once; the top ten hold 8% to 10%. The sequenced sample was peripheral blood. All receptors derive from a man aged 50 to 59 with active or convalescent COVID-19.

V and J are TRBV4-1 and TRBJ2-1; possible D gene TRBD2, 6 bases. V lost 1 base, J lost 8 bases, and 27 bases lay in between. The germline V gene has CDR1 MGHRA and CDR2 YSYEKL. The CDR3 consists of 19 residues. CDR3 loop: CASSQVGRTIAGIGDEQFF. CDR3 nucleotides: TGCGCCAGCAGCCAAGTGGGTAGGACGATTGCGGGGATTGGGGATGAGCAGTTCTTC.

This clone was seen once. The chain joins TRBV9 to TRBJ2-7, with TRBD1 as a possible D gene (6 bases). CDR3 length: 12 residues. Germline V lookup: CDR1 SGDLS, CDR2 YYNGEE. The germline V and J ends were trimmed by 3 bases and 10 bases, with 14 bases remaining between them. The CDR3 loop reads CASSATGADQYF. The CDR3, as DNA: TGTGCCAGCAGCGCGACAGGAGCCGATCAGTACTTC.

In DNA form, the CDR3 reads TGTGCCACCAGTGATCCGGGACAGGGATATACTCACACTGAAGCTTTCTTT. It encodes CATSDPGQGYTHTEAFF. V usage is TRBV24-1 and J usage is TRBJ1-1; 9 bases are a match to TRBD1. V was pared by 3 bases and J by 3 bases, with 10 bases of the junction left unmatched. CDR1 is KGHDR, CDR2 SFDVKD, per germline. CDR3 length: 17 residues.

This clone has more than one count but fewer than ten. The V gene is TRBV19, the J gene TRBJ1-5; D is possibly TRBD1 (6 bases). This CDR3 has 14 amino acids. The V end was cut by 7 bases, the J end by 6 bases, with 16 bases between. Germline V lookup: CDR1 LNHDA, CDR2 SQIVND (reference sequence). The CDR3 protein is CASIHRVGGQPQHF. The CDR3 coding sequence is TGTGCCAGTATCCACAGGGTGGGTGGTCAGCCCCAGCATTTT.

The V and J genes are TRBV5-4 and TRBJ1-6; the D gene is possibly TRBD1 (5 bases). The ends were cut back, 0 bases at V and 6 bases at J, with 7 bases in the middle. The CDR3 is 14 amino acids. Germline CDR1 is SGHNT and CDR2 is YYREEE (reference sequence). CDR3 loop: CASSLAQVNSPLHF. The CDR3 coding sequence is TGTGCCAGCAGCTTGGCACAGGTTAATTCACCCCTCCACTTT.

The CDR3 spells CATESSRNSPLHF. The DNA of the CDR3 is TGTGCCACCGAATCCTCCCGGAATTCACCCCTCCACTTT. The rearrangement joins TRBV10-3 to TRBJ1-6; D unresolved. V gave up 10 bases and J gave up 7 bases, with 14 bases separating them. This CDR3 is 13 amino acids long. Germline values: CDR1 ENHRY, CDR2 SYGVKD.

This clone was counted a single time. The same CDR3 can be traced to other DNA sequences in this sample. V gene TRBV24-1 combines with J gene TRBJ2-7; TRBD1 might be the D (5 bases). Trimming stripped 6 bases from V and 2 bases from J, with 7 bases between. The germline CDR1 and CDR2 sequences are KGHDR and SFDVKD. The CDR3 loop spans 12 amino acids. DNA of the CDR3: TGTGCCACCAGTTCAGGGACCTACGAGCAGTACTTC. Translation gives CATSSGTYEQYF.

The chain joins TRBV6-6 to TRBJ1-5; D ambiguous. Germline assignment: CDR1 MNHNY and CDR2 SVGAGI (reference sequence). This CDR3 has 15 residues. V lost 5 bases and J lost 2, with 13 bases in between. CDR3 region: CASSHRTVGNQPQHF. As DNA, the CDR3 is TGTGCCAGCAGTCACCGTACGGTTGGCAATCAGCCCCAGCATTTT.

The V gene is TRBV18, the J gene TRBJ1-5, with TRBD1 as a possible D gene (5 bases). CDR3 length equals 13 residues. Germline CDR1 is KGHSH and CDR2 is LQKENI. With 6 bases removed from V and 16 bases from J, the gap between germline ends came to 22 bases. The CDR3 DNA reads TGTGCCAGCTCCCCGGACCCAGCGGGGGGTAAACATTTT. Its translation is CASSPDPAGGKHF.

This chain connects TRBV10-3 to TRBJ2-5, with 10 bases aligning to TRBD2. CDR3 length: 15 residues. Germline lookup yields CDR1 ENHRY and CDR2 SYGVKD. The V gene end was trimmed by 4 bases and the J gene end by 4 bases; junction bases not matched to a gene: 6. In nucleotides, the CDR3 is TGTGCCATCAGTGCCGGGGTAGCGGGAGGAGAGACCCAGTACTTC. This encodes CAISAGVAGGETQYF.

The chain recombines TRBV9 with TRBJ2-5; TRBD1 aligns across 7 bases. CDR3 length: 13 residues. With 3 bases clipped from V and 4 bases from J, the junction kept 3 bases outside the gene matches. In germline, CDR1 is SGDLS, CDR2 YYNGEE. The CDR3 sequence is CASSEGQRETQYF. Here the CDR3 DNA reads TGTGCCAGCAGCGAGGGACAGAGAGAGACCCAGTACTTC.

This rearrangement joins TRBV7-9 to TRBJ2-3, with 12 nucleotides matching TRBD2. Losses at the gene ends were 1 base for V and 5 bases for J; bases not matched to a gene: 1. From germline, CDR1 is SEHNR and CDR2 FQNEAQ (reference sequence). The CDR3 runs to 15 residues. The DNA of the CDR3 is TGTGCCAGCAGCTTAGGGACTAGCGGGGTAGATACGCAGTATTTT. Translation gives CASSLGTSGVDTQYF. Looking up the rest from reference TRBV7-9 and TRBJ2-3 gives the full variable domain: DTGVSQNPRHKITKRGQNVTFRCDPISEHNRLYWYRQTLGQGPEFLTYFQNEAQLEKSRLLSDRFSAERPKGSFSTLEIQRTEQGDSAMYLCASSLGTSGVDTQYFGPGTRLTVL.

The V call is TRBV28, the J call TRBJ1-2, with D possibly TRBD1 on 5 matching bases. The CDR3 is 13 residues long. Germline V gives CDR1 MDHEN, CDR2 SYDVKM. The V and J ends lost 6 bases and 4 bases respectively, with 12 bases between them. The CDR3 DNA sequence: TGTGCCAGCAGGAGACCCGGGGGCTATGGCTACACCTTC. The encoded protein is CASRRPGGYGYTF.

This chain joins TRBV29-1 and TRBJ2-3, with TRBD2 matching 11 bases. V gave up 3 bases and J gave up 4 bases; unmatched junction bases: 12. This CDR3 region has 17 residues. CDR1 is SQVTM, CDR2 ANQGSEA, per germline. CDR3 nucleotide sequence: TGCAGCGTTGAGCTTAGTGACGGGACTAGCGGCCCAGATACGCAGTATTTT. Translating it yields CSVELSDGTSGPDTQYF.

CDR3 residues: CASSQDAGAALNSPLHF. DNA for the CDR3: TGTGCCAGCAGCCAAGACGCGGGGGCCGCATTGAATTCACCCCTCCACTTT. This chain joins TRBV4-2 and TRBJ1-6, with a weak D call TRBD1 (6 bases). CDR1 and CDR2 (germline): LGHNA, YNFKEQ. The length of the CDR3 is 17 residues. V gave up 0 bases and J gave up 7 bases, with 16 bases separating them.

The rearrangement links TRBV12-3 or TRBV12-4 to TRBJ1-1; D may be TRBD1 (5 bases). V lost 4 bases to trimming and J lost 11 bases, with 14 bases between them. This CDR3 is 12 amino acids long. CDR3 sequence (DNA): TGTGCCAGCAGTTCGATTGGGGGGTTTGCTTTCTTT. Translation gives CASSSIGGFAFF.

The chain joins TRBV7-6 to TRBJ2-7, with TRBD1 matching 8 bases. Trimming at V came to 1 base and at J to 0 bases, leaving 8 bases not matched to a gene. The CDR3 is 17 residues long. Germline V lookup: CDR1 SGHVS, CDR2 FNYEAQ. CDR3 residues: CASSLGVVGTGSYEQYF. DNA for the CDR3: TGTGCCAGCAGCTTAGGGGTAGTTGGGACAGGCTCCTACGAGCAGTACTTC.

The DNA for the CDR3 is TGTGCCATCAGGGATAGCGGTAGCTCCTACAATGAGCAGTTCTTC. As protein: CAIRDSGSSYNEQFF. The V and J genes are TRBV10-3 and TRBJ2-1; D perhaps matches TRBD2 (6 bases). Germline CDR1 and CDR2: ENHRY and SYGVKD. The germline V and J ends were trimmed by 6 bases and 0 bases, with 12 bases remaining between them. The CDR3 loop spans 15 amino acids.

The chain joins TRBV9 to TRBJ2-6; tentative D call: TRBD1 (6 bases). Per germline, CDR1 SGDLS and CDR2 YYNGEE. Trimming stripped 5 bases from V and 0 bases from J, with 9 bases between. The CDR3 extends over 15 amino acids. The CDR3 protein is CASSLGGSGANVLTF. CDR3 DNA sequence: TGTGCCAGCAGTTTAGGGGGCTCTGGGGCCAACGTCCTGACTTTC.

This chain connects TRBV7-2 to TRBJ1-6; D gene ambiguous. CDR1 and CDR2 (germline): SGHTA, FQGNSA. V shed 1 base and J shed 9 bases, with 4 bases lying between them. The CDR3 has 12 residues. CDR3: CASSLDLSPLHF. The DNA for the CDR3 is TGTGCCAGCAGCTTAGATCTTTCACCCCTCCACTTT.

CDR3 region: CASSSGQGANSKAFF. The CDR3 DNA sequence: TGCGCCAGCAGCTCGGGACAGGGGGCAAACAGCAAAGCTTTCTTT. The chain joins TRBV5-1 to TRBJ1-1; 12 bases match TRBD1. The CDR3 covers 15 residues. Germline loops: CDR1 SGHRS, CDR2 YFSETQ. Trimming cost V 3 bases and J 9 bases; bases outside gene matches: 9. Drawing the rest from reference TRBV5-1 and TRBJ1-1, the complete variable domain is KAGVTQTPRYLIKTRGQQVTLSCSPISGHRSVSWYQQTPGQGLQFLFEYFSETQRNKGNFPGRFSGRQFSNSRSEMNVSTLELGDSALYLCASSSGQGANSKAFFGQGTRLTVV.

Worth noting for this clone: Distinct nucleotide sequences in the sample also encode this CDR3. The rearrangement joins TRBV5-1 to TRBJ1-1; a weak D match, TRBD1 (6 bases). This CDR3 spans 14 amino acids. The germline V and J ends were trimmed by 0 bases and 1 base, with 7 bases remaining between them. The germline V gene has CDR1 SGHRS and CDR2 YFSETQ. Here the CDR3 reads CASSLVGGNTEAFF. The CDR3 DNA follows: TGCGCCAGCAGCTTGGTAGGGGGGAACACTGAAGCTTTCTTT.

The chain has TRBV29-1 and TRBJ1-2; D not certain. Germline V gene sequence: CDR1 SQVTM, CDR2 ANQGSEA. Trimming took 0 bases from V and 4 from J, leaving 12 bases between them. CDR3 length: 14 residues. The CDR3 loop is CSVEDRGWSYGYTF. DNA for the CDR3: TGCAGCGTTGAAGATCGGGGATGGAGCTATGGCTACACCTTC.